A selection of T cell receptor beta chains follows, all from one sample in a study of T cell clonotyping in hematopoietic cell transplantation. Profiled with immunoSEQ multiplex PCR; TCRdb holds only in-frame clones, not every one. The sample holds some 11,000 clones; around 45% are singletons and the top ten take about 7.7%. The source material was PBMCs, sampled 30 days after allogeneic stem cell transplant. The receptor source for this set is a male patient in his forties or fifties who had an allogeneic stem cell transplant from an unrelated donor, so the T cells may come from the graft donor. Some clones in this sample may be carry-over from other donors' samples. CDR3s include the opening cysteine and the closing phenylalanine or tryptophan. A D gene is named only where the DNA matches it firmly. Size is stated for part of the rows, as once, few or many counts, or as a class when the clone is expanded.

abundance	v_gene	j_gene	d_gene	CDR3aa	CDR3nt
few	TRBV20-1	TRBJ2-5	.	CSARMETQHF	TGCAGTGCTAGAATGGAGACCCAGCACTTC
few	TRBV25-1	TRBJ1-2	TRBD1	CASSQGADNYGYTF	TGTGCCAGTAGTCAGGGGGCTGATAACTATGGCTACACCTTC
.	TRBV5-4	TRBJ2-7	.	CASSSGDSVTYYEQYF	TGTGCCAGCAGCTCGGGGGACAGCGTGACATACTACGAGCAGTACTTC
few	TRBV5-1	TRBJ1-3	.	CASSLVSGNTIYF	TGCGCCAGCAGCTTGGTGTCTGGAAACACCATATATTTT
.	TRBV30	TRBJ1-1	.	CAWSAELEAFF	TGTGCCTGGAGCGCAGAGCTTGAAGCTTTCTTT
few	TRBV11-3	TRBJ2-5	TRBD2	CASSLGLAGGPAETQYF	TGTGCCAGCAGCTTAGGACTAGCGGGGGGGCCCGCCGAGACCCAGTACTTC
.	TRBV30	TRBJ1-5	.	CAWSEDSNQPQHF	TGTGCCTGGAGTGAAGACAGCAATCAGCCCCAGCATTTT
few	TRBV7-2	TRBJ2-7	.	CASRPTPAGANEQYF	TGTGCCAGCAGGCCTACCCCCGCGGGGGCCAACGAGCAGTACTTC
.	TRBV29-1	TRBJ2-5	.	CSVGRGAEETQYF	TGCAGCGTAGGCAGGGGGGCCGAAGAGACCCAGTACTTC
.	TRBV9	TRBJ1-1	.	CASSVSGQLNTEAFF	TGTGCCAGCAGCGTTTCTGGACAGCTGAACACTGAAGCTTTCTTT
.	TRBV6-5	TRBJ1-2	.	CASSYNNGYTF	TGTGCCAGCAGTTACAACAATGGCTACACCTTC
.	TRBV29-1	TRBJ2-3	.	CSVVSVGGTDTQYF	TGCAGCGTTGTAAGTGTAGGGGGCACAGATACGCAGTATTTT
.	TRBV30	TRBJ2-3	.	CAWSPNAGLYF	TGTGCCTGGAGCCCAAACGCGGGCTTATATTTT
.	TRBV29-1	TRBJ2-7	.	CSVEDSQGPYEQYF	TGCAGCGTTGAAGATAGCCAGGGCCCCTACGAGCAGTACTTC
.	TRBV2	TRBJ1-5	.	CASSLAGNSNQPQHF	TGTGCCAGCAGCCTAGCTGGGAATAGCAATCAGCCCCAGCATTTT
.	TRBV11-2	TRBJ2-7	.	CASSRLGQGIKQYF	TGTGCCAGCAGCCGGCTCGGGCAGGGAATAAAGCAGTACTTC
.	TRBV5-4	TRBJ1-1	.	CASSSLGSTVHNTEAFF	TGTGCCAGCAGCAGTCTAGGTTCGACAGTTCACAACACTGAAGCTTTCTTT
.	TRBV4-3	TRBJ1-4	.	CASSQEEATNEKLFF	TGCGCCAGCAGCCAAGAGGAAGCAACTAATGAAAAACTGTTTTTT
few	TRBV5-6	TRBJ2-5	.	CASSSTTGRNQETQYF	TGTGCCAGCAGCAGCACCACGGGACGGAACCAAGAGACCCAGTACTTC
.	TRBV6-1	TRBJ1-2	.	CASSAPGHLAGYTF	TGTGCCAGCAGCGCACCCGGCCACTTAGCGGGCTACACCTTC
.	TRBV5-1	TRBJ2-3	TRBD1	CASSLAEGAADTQYF	TGCGCCAGCAGCTTGGCCGAGGGGGCCGCAGATACGCAGTATTTT
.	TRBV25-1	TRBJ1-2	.	CASSEMGGPYGYTF	TGTGCCAGCAGTGAAATGGGGGGCCCCTATGGCTACACCTTC
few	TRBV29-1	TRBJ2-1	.	CSGVEGSWDNEQFF	TGCAGCGGGGTGGAAGGTTCTTGGGACAATGAGCAGTTCTTC
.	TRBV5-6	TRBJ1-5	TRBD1	CASSLWGPGQGRQPQHF	TGTGCCAGCAGCTTGTGGGGCCCGGGACAGGGACGTCAGCCCCAGCATTTT
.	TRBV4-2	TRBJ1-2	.	CASSQGEYGYTF	TGTGCCAGCAGCCAAGGGGAGTATGGCTACACCTTC
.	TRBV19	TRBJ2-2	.	CASSSTVNTGELFF	TGTGCCAGTAGTAGCACAGTGAACACCGGGGAGCTGTTTTTT
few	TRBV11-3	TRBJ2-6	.	CASSPRTTGANVLTF	TGTGCCAGCAGCCCCAGGACTACTGGGGCCAACGTCCTGACTTTC
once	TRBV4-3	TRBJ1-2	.	CASSQDSRLDYGYTF	TGCGCCAGCAGCCAAGATTCCAGGCTTGACTATGGCTACACCTTC
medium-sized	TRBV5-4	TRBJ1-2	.	CASSFRGEDGYTF	TGTGCCAGCAGCTTTCGAGGGGAAGATGGCTACACCTTC
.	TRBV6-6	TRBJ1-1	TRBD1	CATRTGGGTEAFF	TGTGCCACGAGAACAGGGGGTGGGACTGAAGCTTTCTTT
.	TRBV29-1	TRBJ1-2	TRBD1	CSVERTGNYGYTF	TGCAGCGTTGAGAGGACAGGGAACTATGGCTACACCTTC
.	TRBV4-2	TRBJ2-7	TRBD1	CASSSRGQGRAWPYEQYF	TGTGCCAGCAGCTCAAGGGGACAGGGGAGAGCTTGGCCCTACGAGCAGTACTTC
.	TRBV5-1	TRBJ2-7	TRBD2	CASSFLAGVSYEQYF	TGCGCCAGCAGCTTCTTAGCGGGGGTCTCCTACGAGCAGTACTTC
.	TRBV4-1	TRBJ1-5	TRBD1	CASSQGGGVQPQHF	TGCGCCAGCAGCCAAGGAGGGGGCGTTCAGCCCCAGCATTTT
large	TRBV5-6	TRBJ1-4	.	CASSRVGEKLFF	TGTGCCAGCAGCCGCGTGGGGGAAAAACTGTTTTTT
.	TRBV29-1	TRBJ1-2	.	CSVEERNYGYTF	TGCAGCGTTGAGGAAAGGAACTATGGCTACACCTTC
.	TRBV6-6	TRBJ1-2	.	CASSYAGLPVGGYTF	TGTGCCAGCAGTTACGCTGGTCTCCCCGTTGGGGGCTACACCTTC
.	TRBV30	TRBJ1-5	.	CAWDQGLGQPQHF	TGTGCCTGGGACCAGGGTTTAGGTCAGCCCCAGCATTTT
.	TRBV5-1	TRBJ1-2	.	CASSLEGRQAIYTF	TGCGCCAGCAGCTTGGAAGGTAGACAAGCCATTTACACCTTC
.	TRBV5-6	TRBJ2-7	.	CASSLSSYEQYF	TGTGCCAGCAGCTTGTCTTCCTACGAGCAGTACTTC
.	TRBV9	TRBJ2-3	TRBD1	CASSVEGGQGATDTQYF	TGTGCCAGCAGCGTAGAAGGGGGACAGGGGGCCACAGATACGCAGTATTTT
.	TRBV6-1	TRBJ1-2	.	CASSDRGIGGYTF	TGTGCCAGCAGTGACAGGGGAATAGGGGGCTACACCTTC
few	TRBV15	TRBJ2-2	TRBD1	CATSTVGQVNTGELFF	TGTGCCACCAGCACCGTAGGACAGGTGAACACCGGGGAGCTGTTTTTT
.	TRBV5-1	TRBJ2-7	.	CASSSPPRDPKQYF	TGCGCCAGCAGTTCCCCACCCCGGGACCCCAAGCAGTACTTC
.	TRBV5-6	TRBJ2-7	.	CASSPPGGDSAYEQYF	TGTGCCAGCAGTCCTCCCGGAGGAGATTCCGCCTACGAGCAGTACTTC
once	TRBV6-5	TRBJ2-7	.	CASSYGQTYEQYF	TGTGCCAGCAGTTACGGGCAGACCTACGAGCAGTACTTC
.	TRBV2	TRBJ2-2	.	CASSESPNRNTGELFF	TGTGCCAGCAGTGAATCCCCAAACAGGAACACCGGGGAGCTGTTTTTT
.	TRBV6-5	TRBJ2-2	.	CASNFGGELFF	TGTGCCAGCAATTTCGGCGGGGAGCTGTTTTTT
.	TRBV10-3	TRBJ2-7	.	CAISESSVQYF	TGTGCCATCAGTGAGTCTTCAGTGCAGTACTTC